This TCR beta chain was captured in a study of beta chain features in type 1 diabetes. The CDR3 spans 14 residues. CDR1 and CDR2 from the germline V gene are MDHEN and SYDVKM. V lost 2 bases to trimming and J lost 8 bases, with 15 bases between them. This clone was counted a few times. Its target is not known. Findings of the study overall: Moderate yet significant TCRB CDR3 shortening was seen in Type 1 diabetes patients in all four CD4+ subsets.

Every isolated RNA sample was fully reverse transcribed, so sequencing captured expressed TCRB transcripts. Each sample of naive, central memory or regulatory T cells had, on average, approximately 4 million reads. Assay used: immunoSEQ multiplex PCR; TCRdb lists only in-frame clones, some missing. The sample yields roughly 160,000 clones, roughly 8% seen once. This clonotype was sampled from a middle-aged woman with type 1 diabetes. The V call is TRBV28, the J call TRBJ1-2; D possibly corresponds to TRBD1 (5 bases). The sample comprised central memory CD4+ T cells from blood. CDR3 region: CASSLDSTSGGYTF. The CDR3 coding sequence is TGTGCCAGCAGTTTAGACAGCACCTCTGGGGGCTACACCTTC.